This TCR beta chain was observed in a study of blood T cell repertoires in COVID-19. The CDR3 has 15 residues. Trimming at V came to 4 bases and at J to 1 base, leaving 6 bases not matched to a gene. Germline CDR1 MGHRA, CDR2 YSYEKL. Assay: immunoSEQ multiplex PCR; the TCRdb copy retains only in-frame clones and omits some. Of 190,000 or so clones in the sample, approximately 90% are singletons; the top ten hold 2% to 2.5%. Cohorts were determined from participant-reported clinical history. The chain links TRBV4-1 to TRBJ1-2, with TRBD1 matching over 7 bases. The TCR was taken from a woman in her 30s who had recovered from COVID-19. The specimen was PBMCs or T cells enriched from blood (not recorded which). This chain's CDR3 is CASSPGQNYNYGYTF. The CDR3 DNA follows: TGCGCCAGCAGCCCGGGACAGAATTATAACTATGGCTACACCTTC.